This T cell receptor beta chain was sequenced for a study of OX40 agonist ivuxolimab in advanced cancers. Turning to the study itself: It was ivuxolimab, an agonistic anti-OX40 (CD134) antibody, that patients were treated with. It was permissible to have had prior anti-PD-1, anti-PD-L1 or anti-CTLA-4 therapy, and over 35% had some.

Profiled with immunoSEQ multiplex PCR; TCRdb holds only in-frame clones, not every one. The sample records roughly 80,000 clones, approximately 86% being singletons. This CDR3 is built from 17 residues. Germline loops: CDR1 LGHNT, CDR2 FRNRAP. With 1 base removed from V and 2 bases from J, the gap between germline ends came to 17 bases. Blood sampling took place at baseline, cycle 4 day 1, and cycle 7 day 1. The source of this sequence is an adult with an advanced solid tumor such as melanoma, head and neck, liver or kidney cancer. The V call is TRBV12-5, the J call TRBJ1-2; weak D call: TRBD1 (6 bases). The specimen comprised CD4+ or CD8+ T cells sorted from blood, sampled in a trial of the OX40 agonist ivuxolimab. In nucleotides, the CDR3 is TGTGCTAGTGGTTTGGCCCCCGACAGGACTATAAACTATGGCTACACCTTC. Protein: CASGLAPDRTINYGYTF.